This T cell receptor beta chain was found in a study of blood T cell repertoires in COVID-19. Across the whole study: The analysed material was cDNA or gDNA that came from T cells, B-cell-depleted T cells, or PBMCs.

TCRdb's table, derived via immunoSEQ multiplex PCR, lists solely in-frame clones and lacks some. The sample carries some 320,000 clones, around 85% recorded once. Looked up from germline, CDR1 is ENHRY and CDR2 is SYGVKD. The CDR3 runs 13 residues. With 4 bases removed from V and 5 bases from J, the gap between germline ends came to 11 bases. The specimen sequenced was PBMCs or T cells enriched from blood (not recorded which). The V gene is TRBV10-3, the J gene TRBJ1-1; no clear D gene. This TCR was recovered from a woman under 40 who had been exposed to COVID-19. Written as DNA, the CDR3 is TGTGCCATCAGTGTAGGAGGTGCGACTGAAGCTTTCTTT. This gives the protein CAISVGGATEAFF.